This T cell receptor (beta chain) came from a study of shared clonotypes between healthy human individuals. Study findings and constraints: Generally, estimated richness proved larger in naive subsets than it did in memory subsets.

J was trimmed by 0 bases and V by 6 bases; bases with no gene match: 4. Germline-derived CDR1 and CDR2 are MDHEN and SYDVKM. The CDR3 runs 15 residues. Turning to this clone: Its antigen is unknown. Different DNA sequences within this sample yield the same CDR3.

Sequenced by immunoSEQ multiplex PCR; TCRdb stores in-frame clones only, minus some. The sample includes about 730,000 clones, about two thirds of them seen just once. The TCR comes from a woman aged 30 to 39 in good health. The rearrangement links TRBV28 to TRBJ1-2, with 10 positions matching TRBD1. The sequencing input was memory CD4+ T cells sorted from blood. Subset specified: CD45RA-negative fraction. The CDR3 protein is CASSPTGGANYGYTF. Here the CDR3 DNA reads TGTGCCAGCAGCCCGACAGGGGGCGCTAACTATGGCTACACCTTC.